Listed below are T cell receptor beta chains from one sample, sequenced in a study of graft-versus-host responses after intestinal transplantation. TCRdb keeps only in-frame clones here, not all; method: immunoSEQ multiplex PCR. This table has 20,000 to 25,000 clones, around 82% appearing once. These TCRs' antigens remain unknown. This specimen consisted of unstimulated CD8+ T cells sorted from spleen or lymph node cells, obtained before transplant. The receptor set was obtained from a human donor who was the organ donor for an intestinal transplant. The CDR3 runs from the conserved cysteine through the conserved F or W. Each record gives: CDR3 DNA, CDR3 protein, V gene, clone size, D gene, J gene. The D gene is left open where the match is weak. Clone size, where shown, is once, few, many, or a class for clones that have expanded.

CDR3 DNA: TGCGCCAGCAGCTTGTATCTAGCGGGGGGCGATGAGCAGTTCTTC; CDR3 protein: CASSLYLAGGDEQFF; V gene: TRBV5-1; clone size: once; D gene: TRBD2; J gene: TRBJ2-1
CDR3 DNA: TGTGCCAGCAGCGACGGGACTCAGGGCACAGCTACGCAGTATTTT; CDR3 protein: CASSDGTQGTATQYF; V gene: TRBV5-6; clone size: -; D gene: -; J gene: TRBJ2-3
CDR3 DNA: TGCGCCAGCAGCCAAGCGACGCGGGGCGGCACAGATACGCAGTATTTT; CDR3 protein: CASSQATRGGTDTQYF; V gene: TRBV4-1; clone size: -; D gene: -; J gene: TRBJ2-3
CDR3 DNA: TGTGCCACAACCGGGGTGGGAGAAAACACCGGGGAGCTGTTTTTT; CDR3 protein: CATTGVGENTGELFF; V gene: TRBV2; clone size: -; D gene: -; J gene: TRBJ2-2
CDR3 DNA: TGTGCCAGCAGCTTCGAAGCGGGACAGTACTCTGGAAACACCATATATTTT; CDR3 protein: CASSFEAGQYSGNTIYF; V gene: TRBV5-5; clone size: -; D gene: TRBD1; J gene: TRBJ1-3
CDR3 DNA: TGTGCCAGCAGTCGAATGGTAGGGAATGAGCAGTTCTTC; CDR3 protein: CASSRMVGNEQFF; V gene: TRBV27; clone size: few; D gene: -; J gene: TRBJ2-1
CDR3 DNA: TGTGCCAGTAGATCAAGGGGGGGAACTAATTCACCCCTCCACTTT; CDR3 protein: CASRSRGGTNSPLHF; V gene: TRBV27; clone size: -; D gene: -; J gene: TRBJ1-6
CDR3 DNA: TGTGCCAGCTCCGGGACAGGGGCCTACGAGCAGTACTTC; CDR3 protein: CASSGTGAYEQYF; V gene: TRBV2; clone size: -; D gene: TRBD1; J gene: TRBJ2-7
CDR3 DNA: TGTGCCAGCAGTTTTAGTCGCGGACAAGAGACCCAGTACTTC; CDR3 protein: CASSFSRGQETQYF; V gene: TRBV27; clone size: -; D gene: -; J gene: TRBJ2-5
CDR3 DNA: TGTGCCAGCAGCCTCGGGGAGACCCAGTACTTC; CDR3 protein: CASSLGETQYF; V gene: TRBV14; clone size: -; D gene: -; J gene: TRBJ2-5
CDR3 DNA: TGTGCCAGCAGCCCCGATCAACGGTTGAACACTGAAGCTTTCTTT; CDR3 protein: CASSPDQRLNTEAFF; V gene: TRBV7-8; clone size: -; D gene: -; J gene: TRBJ1-1
CDR3 DNA: TGTGCCAGCCGAAGTGTCGGAGGTAGCCTAGATACGCAGTATTTT; CDR3 protein: CASRSVGGSLDTQYF; V gene: TRBV6-5; clone size: once; D gene: -; J gene: TRBJ2-3
CDR3 DNA: TGTGCCAGCAGTGACAGCGCTGGGGCCAACGTCCTGACTTTC; CDR3 protein: CASSDSAGANVLTF; V gene: TRBV6-4; clone size: -; D gene: -; J gene: TRBJ2-6
CDR3 DNA: TGCGCCAGCAGCTTGCCAGGGGAGACCGGGGAGCTGTTTTTT; CDR3 protein: CASSLPGETGELFF; V gene: TRBV5-1; clone size: few; D gene: -; J gene: TRBJ2-2
CDR3 DNA: TGTGCCAGCAGCCCCGGAACCGGGACTAGCACAGATACGCAGTATTTT; CDR3 protein: CASSPGTGTSTDTQYF; V gene: TRBV5-4; clone size: -; D gene: -; J gene: TRBJ2-3
CDR3 DNA: TGTGCCAGCAGCTTAGTCCTACTCTACAATGAGCAGTTCTTC; CDR3 protein: CASSLVLLYNEQFF; V gene: TRBV11-3; clone size: -; D gene: -; J gene: TRBJ2-1
CDR3 DNA: TGTGCCAGCAGCTTCGGGACAGGGGGCACCGGGGAGCTGTTTTTT; CDR3 protein: CASSFGTGGTGELFF; V gene: TRBV7-7; clone size: -; D gene: TRBD1; J gene: TRBJ2-2
CDR3 DNA: TGCGCCAGCAGCTTGGGACTAGCGATCAGCACAGATACGCAGTATTTT; CDR3 protein: CASSLGLAISTDTQYF; V gene: TRBV5-1; clone size: -; D gene: TRBD2; J gene: TRBJ2-3
CDR3 DNA: TGTGCCAGCATCCAAACCGGGGAGCTGTTTTTT; CDR3 protein: CASIQTGELFF; V gene: TRBV2; clone size: -; D gene: -; J gene: TRBJ2-2
CDR3 DNA: TGTGCCAGCACATTCTGGAACTACGAGCAGTACTTC; CDR3 protein: CASTFWNYEQYF; V gene: TRBV2; clone size: -; D gene: -; J gene: TRBJ2-7
CDR3 DNA: TGTGCCAGCAGCTTAGAAATGATATCGGGGGACACTGAAGCTTTCTTT; CDR3 protein: CASSLEMISGDTEAFF; V gene: TRBV7-9; clone size: -; D gene: -; J gene: TRBJ1-1
CDR3 DNA: TGTGCCAGCAGCTTAGAGATAGGCCCCTACTATGGCTACACCTTC; CDR3 protein: CASSLEIGPYYGYTF; V gene: TRBV7-9; clone size: -; D gene: -; J gene: TRBJ1-2
CDR3 DNA: TGTGCCACCAGCAGAGCCTCGGGACCGCGAAAAGAGACCCAGTACTTC; CDR3 protein: CATSRASGPRKETQYF; V gene: TRBV15; clone size: -; D gene: -; J gene: TRBJ2-5
CDR3 DNA: TGTGCCACCAAGACAGACTACACCGGGGAGCTGTTTTTT; CDR3 protein: CATKTDYTGELFF; V gene: TRBV6-5; clone size: few; D gene: -; J gene: TRBJ2-2
CDR3 DNA: TGTGCCAGCAGCTTCGCCGGATATAGCAATCAGCCCCAGCATTTT; CDR3 protein: CASSFAGYSNQPQHF; V gene: TRBV5-6; clone size: once; D gene: -; J gene: TRBJ1-5
CDR3 DNA: TGTGCTAGTGGTTTGGACTCCGGGGCTCCGTACGGCTACACCTTC; CDR3 protein: CASGLDSGAPYGYTF; V gene: TRBV12-5; clone size: -; D gene: -; J gene: TRBJ1-2
CDR3 DNA: TGTGCCAGTAGTATCTCTGGGACAGGGGGCACTGAAGCTTTCTTT; CDR3 protein: CASSISGTGGTEAFF; V gene: TRBV19; clone size: once; D gene: TRBD1; J gene: TRBJ1-1
CDR3 DNA: TGTGCCAGCAGTGGCGGCCAGAACACTGAAGCTTTCTTT; CDR3 protein: CASSGGQNTEAFF; V gene: TRBV2; clone size: -; D gene: -; J gene: TRBJ1-1
CDR3 DNA: TGTGCCAGCAGCTTGGAGGGTTGGACAACTGAGGAGACCCAGTACTTC; CDR3 protein: CASSLEGWTTEETQYF; V gene: TRBV5-6; clone size: -; D gene: -; J gene: TRBJ2-5
CDR3 DNA: TGTGCCATCAGTGATTTAGCGGGGGAAGAGACCCAGTACTTC; CDR3 protein: CAISDLAGEETQYF; V gene: TRBV10-3; clone size: once; D gene: TRBD2; J gene: TRBJ2-5
CDR3 DNA: TGTGCCAGCAGAAATAACAGGGGGGATCAGCCCCAGCATTTT; CDR3 protein: CASRNNRGDQPQHF; V gene: TRBV27; clone size: -; D gene: TRBD1; J gene: TRBJ1-5
CDR3 DNA: TGCGCCAGCAGCAGGGGACAGGGACCGGGATACTATGGCTACACCTTC; CDR3 protein: CASSRGQGPGYYGYTF; V gene: TRBV5-1; clone size: -; D gene: TRBD1; J gene: TRBJ1-2
CDR3 DNA: TGTGCCAGCAGTGGGGACGCCTTGAACATTCAGTACTTC; CDR3 protein: CASSGDALNIQYF; V gene: TRBV6-1; clone size: few; D gene: -; J gene: TRBJ2-4
CDR3 DNA: TGTGCCAGCAGCCTATACAGGGCCGAGACCCAGTACTTC; CDR3 protein: CASSLYRAETQYF; V gene: TRBV7-6; clone size: -; D gene: -; J gene: TRBJ2-5
CDR3 DNA: TGTGCCAGCAGCGTTCTAGGGGAGACCCAGTACTTC; CDR3 protein: CASSVLGETQYF; V gene: TRBV9; clone size: once; D gene: -; J gene: TRBJ2-5
CDR3 DNA: TGTGCCACCCGTCCAGGGGTGGATTCACCCCTCCACTTT; CDR3 protein: CATRPGVDSPLHF; V gene: TRBV15; clone size: -; D gene: -; J gene: TRBJ1-6
CDR3 DNA: TGTGCCAGTAGCGCGTCCAGCACTGAAGCTTTCTTT; CDR3 protein: CASSASSTEAFF; V gene: TRBV19; clone size: -; D gene: -; J gene: TRBJ1-1
CDR3 DNA: TGTGCCAGCTCACCAGGGGGTTACTCGAGCTCTGGAAACACCATATATTTT; CDR3 protein: CASSPGGYSSSGNTIYF; V gene: TRBV18; clone size: -; D gene: -; J gene: TRBJ1-3
CDR3 DNA: TGTGCCAGCAGTTTATCAGGTCATTTGACCGAAAAACTGTTTTTT; CDR3 protein: CASSLSGHLTEKLFF; V gene: TRBV27; clone size: once; D gene: -; J gene: TRBJ1-4
CDR3 DNA: TGCGCCAGCAGCACTAGCGGGTCCTACAATGAGCAGTTCTTC; CDR3 protein: CASSTSGSYNEQFF; V gene: TRBV5-1; clone size: once; D gene: TRBD2; J gene: TRBJ2-1